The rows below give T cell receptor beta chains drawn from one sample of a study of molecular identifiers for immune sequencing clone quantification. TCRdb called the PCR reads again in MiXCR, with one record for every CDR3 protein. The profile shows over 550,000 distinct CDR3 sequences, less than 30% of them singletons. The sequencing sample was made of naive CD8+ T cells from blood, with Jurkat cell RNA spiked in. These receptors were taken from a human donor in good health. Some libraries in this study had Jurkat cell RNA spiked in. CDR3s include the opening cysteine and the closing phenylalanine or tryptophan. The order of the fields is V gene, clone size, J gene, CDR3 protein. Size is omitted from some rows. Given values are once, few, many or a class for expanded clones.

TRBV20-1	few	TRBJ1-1	CSAHDRAVTEAFF
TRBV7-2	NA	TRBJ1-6	CASSPIRGASPLHF
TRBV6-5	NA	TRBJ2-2	CASSYAVTGVITGELFF
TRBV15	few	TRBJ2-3	CATSRDLGTGLGTTDTQYF
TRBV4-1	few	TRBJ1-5	CARSHLSNQPQHF
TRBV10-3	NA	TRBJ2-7	CAISGGLATYEQYF
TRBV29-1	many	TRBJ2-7	CSVISGSGEQYF
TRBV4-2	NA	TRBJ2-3	CASSIQREAIQDTQSF
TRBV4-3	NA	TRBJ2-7	CASSQDLGAGDYEQDF
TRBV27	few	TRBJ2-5	CASSTGLAVSLEAQYF
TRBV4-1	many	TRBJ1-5	CASSQQTSNQPQHF
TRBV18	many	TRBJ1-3	CASSLTQTADFSGNTIYF
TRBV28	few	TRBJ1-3	CASSSPRMDSGNTIYF
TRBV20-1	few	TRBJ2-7	CSAGENYYEQYF
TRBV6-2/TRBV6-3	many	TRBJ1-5	CASSNPGQGAVWSNQPQHF
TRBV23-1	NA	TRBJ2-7	CASSPGQRNYEQYF
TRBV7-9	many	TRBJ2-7	CASSPRTGVRTYEQYF
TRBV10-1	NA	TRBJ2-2	CASIQLLPNTGELFF
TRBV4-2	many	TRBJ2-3	CASSQDRGLGTDTQYF
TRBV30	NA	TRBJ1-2	CAWRAGTGGNYGYTF
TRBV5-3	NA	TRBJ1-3	CASSLDGLSGNTIYF
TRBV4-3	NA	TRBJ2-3	CASSQDPPGSSTDTQYF
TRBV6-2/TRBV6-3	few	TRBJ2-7	CASSYLQSYEQYF
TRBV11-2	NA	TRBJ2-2	CASRKPGQGVTGELFF
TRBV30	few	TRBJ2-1	CAWDPSGAGTMGVEFF
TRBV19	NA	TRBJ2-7	CASSPGLAGKYNYEQYF
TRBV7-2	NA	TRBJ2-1	CASRPRRGYSEQFF
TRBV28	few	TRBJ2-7	CASSFRGPASGEQYF
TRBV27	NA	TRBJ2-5	CASSAGTSGTYQETQYF
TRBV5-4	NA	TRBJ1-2	CASSQWLGTYYGYTF
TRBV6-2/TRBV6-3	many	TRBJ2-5	CASGIYRGQEETQYF
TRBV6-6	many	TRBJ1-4	CASRTDRSNEKLFF
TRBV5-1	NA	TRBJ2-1	CASSLGASGRIDEQFF
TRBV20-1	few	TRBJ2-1	CRVQGGSNEQFF
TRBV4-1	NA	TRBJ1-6	CASSQRTSEALHF
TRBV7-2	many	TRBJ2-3	CASSSLGNGDTQYF
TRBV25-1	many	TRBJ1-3	CASSESPRDRFGNTIYF
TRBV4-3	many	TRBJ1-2	CASSQAQDYYGYTF
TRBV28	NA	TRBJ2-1	CASTLELAAHNEQFF
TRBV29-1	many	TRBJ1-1	CSVHGGSGSAFF
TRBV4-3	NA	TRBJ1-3	CASSQDLMSSGNTIYF
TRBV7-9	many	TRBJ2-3	CASSNPPDRSATDTQYF
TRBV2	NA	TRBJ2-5	CATRGLARWETQYF
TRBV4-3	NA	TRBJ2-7	CAGSQDRGPTLRYEQYF
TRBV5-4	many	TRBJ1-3	CASSLAGSSGNTIYF
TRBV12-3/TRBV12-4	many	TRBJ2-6	CASSFRFPGQGISGANVLTF
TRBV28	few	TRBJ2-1	CASRDEGFWNEQFF
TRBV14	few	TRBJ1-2	CASSQENRGTNYGYTF
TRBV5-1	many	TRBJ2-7	CASSLAWASGSYEQYF
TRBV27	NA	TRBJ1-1	CASSGRDPMNTEAFF